The 17 T cell receptor beta chains in this list originate from one sample, sequenced in a study of T-cell memory formation after mild COVID-19. TCRdb itself ran the 5' RACE reads through MiXCR, one entry per CDR3 protein. Here the sample spans almost 250,000 distinct CDR3 sequences, roughly 15% being singletons. Specimen: PBMCs or a T cell subset sorted from them (not recorded which). The receptors originated from an adult woman who had mild COVID-19 (a few samples of this study predate the infection). Cell type and time point are not known.

Only a few counts were recorded for this clonotype. V is TRBV12-3 or TRBV12-4 and J is TRBJ2-5, with 11 bases aligning to TRBD2. V lost 7 bases, J lost 6 bases, and 10 bases stayed unmatched. The CDR3 runs 15 residues. This chain's CDR3 is CASTNSGGALKTQYF. In nucleotides, the CDR3 is TGTGCCAGCACCAATAGCGGGGGGGCTCTTAAGACCCAGTACTTC.

The chain is built from TRBV12-3 or TRBV12-4 and TRBJ2-2, with D perhaps matching TRBD2 (5 bases). Trimming took off 6 bases at V and 4 bases at J, with 12 bases between the two ends. The CDR3 consists of 14 residues. DNA for the CDR3: TGTGCCAGCAGGCCCATAGCGTCCACCGGGGAGCTGTTTTTT. This codes for CASRPIASTGELFF.

This clonotype was counted a single time. This rearrangement joins TRBV20-1 to TRBJ1-2; 7 bases fit TRBD1. This CDR3 has 13 amino acids. Germline values: CDR1 DFQATT, CDR2 SNEGSKA (reference sequence). Germline trimming cut 4 bases from V and 1 base from J; bases unmatched to any gene: 3. In nucleotides, the CDR3 is TGCAGTGCTATCCGGGACAGTAACTATGGCTACACCTTC. This sequence encodes CSAIRDSNYGYTF.

The V and J genes are TRBV19 and TRBJ1-1; D is possibly TRBD1 (5 bases). Germline-derived CDR1 and CDR2 are LNHDA and SQIVND (reference sequence). V lost 3 bases to trimming and J lost 4 bases, with 15 bases between them. This CDR3 region has 15 residues. CDR3 protein: CASSMPGGASTEAFF. The CDR3 DNA reads TGTGCCAGTAGTATGCCGGGAGGGGCGAGCACTGAAGCTTTCTTT.

This clonotype was picked up a small number of times. The chain has TRBV5-1 and TRBJ1-1, with 8 bases aligning to TRBD1. Germline values: CDR1 SGHRS, CDR2 YFSETQ. The CDR3 consists of 15 residues. After removal of 0 bases from V and 2 bases from J, the junction contained 3 bases not matched to a gene. In DNA, the CDR3 is TGCGCCAGCAGCTTGGGGACAGGGCTTAACACTGAAGCTTTCTTT. Translated, it gives CASSLGTGLNTEAFF.

This clonotype was seen a handful of times. The chain couples TRBV29-1 to TRBJ1-2, with a tentative D call TRBD1 (5 bases). V gave up 4 bases and J gave up 5 bases, with 8 bases separating them. This CDR3 comprises 11 residues. Germline loops: CDR1 SQVTM, CDR2 ANQGSEA. The CDR3 nucleotides read TGCAGCGTTGCAGGGACTTATGGCTACACCTTC. This sequence encodes CSVAGTYGYTF.

This clonotype was counted only a few times. J is TRBJ2-1 and V is TRBV4-1, with D maybe TRBD2 (7 bases). The CDR3 contains 18 residues. Trimming took 1 base from V and 4 from J, leaving 20 bases between them. Germline lookup yields CDR1 MGHRA and CDR2 YSYEKL. CDR3 loop: CASSQGRMGGPPYNEQFF. The CDR3 coding sequence is TGCGCCAGCAGCCAAGGCAGGATGGGGGGGCCCCCTTACAATGAGCAGTTCTTC.

This clonotype was detected a few times. The chain is built from TRBV25-1 and TRBJ2-1, with TRBD2 identical over 11 bases. This CDR3 spans 16 amino acids. The germline V gene encodes CDR1 MGHDK and CDR2 SYGVNS. J gave up 10 bases and V 2 bases, and 10 bases lay outside the gene matches. The CDR3 protein is CASSEVAGGPTREQFF. CDR3 sequence (DNA): TGTGCCAGCAGTGAAGTAGCGGGAGGGCCTACCCGGGAGCAGTTCTTC. The full variable domain, with the rest looked up from reference TRBV25-1 and TRBJ2-1, is EADIYQTPRYLVIGTGKKITLECSQTMGHDKMYWYQQDPGMELHLIHYSYGVNSTEKGDLSSESTVSRIRTEHFPLTLESARPSHTSQYLCASSEVAGGPTREQFFGPGTRLTVL.

This clonotype was observed a few times. V gene TRBV5-5 combines with J gene TRBJ2-1; TRBD2 is a possible D gene (5 bases). The CDR3 is 12 amino acids. Germline V gene data show CDR1 as SGHKS and CDR2 as YYEKEE (reference sequence). The V and J ends lost 0 bases and 9 bases respectively, with 7 bases between them. The CDR3 nucleotides are TGTGCCAGCAGCTTGGCGGGGATTGAGCAGTTCTTC. Translating it yields CASSLAGIEQFF. Filled out from reference TRBV5-5 and TRBJ2-1, the complete variable domain reads DAGVTQSPTHLIKTRGQQVTLRCSPISGHKSVSWYQQVLGQGPQFIFQYYEKEERGRGNFPDRFSARQFPNYSSELNVNALLLGDSALYLCASSLAGIEQFFGPGTRLTVL.

In its sample, this clonotype was seen a few times. The chain couples TRBV27 to TRBJ2-1, with D perhaps TRBD1 (6 bases). In germline, CDR1 is MNHEY, CDR2 SMNVEV (reference sequence). Deletions cut 6 bases from V and 9 bases from J, with 21 bases between. The CDR3 has 15 amino acids. CDR3 nucleotide sequence: TGTGCCAGCAGCCATCGCGGACAGCGAGTGGGTGAGCAGTTCTTC. Translated, it gives CASSHRGQRVGEQFF.

The chain recombines TRBV7-9 with TRBJ1-6; no definite D call. Germline V gene lookup returns CDR1 SEHNR and CDR2 FQNEAQ (reference sequence). This CDR3 has 16 residues. With 3 bases removed from V and 0 bases from J, the gap between germline ends came to 9 bases. In nucleotides, the CDR3 is TGTGCCAGCAGCTTTGACACCAGCTCCTATAATTCACCCCTCCACTTT. This codes for CASSFDTSSYNSPLHF.

This clonotype appeared a few times. V is TRBV7-9 and J is TRBJ1-4; no clear D gene. Germline loops: CDR1 SEHNR, CDR2 FQNEAQ (reference sequence). The CDR3 is 16 amino acids. Deletions cut 1 base from V and 7 bases from J, with 16 bases between. CDR3: CASSLVAARTGEKLFF. CDR3 nucleotides: TGTGCCAGCAGCTTAGTGGCAGCCCGTACCGGTGAAAAACTGTTTTTT.

The gene calls are TRBV6-5 and TRBJ1-1, with a tentative D call TRBD1 (5 bases). V dropped 4 bases and J dropped 7 bases, with 10 bases sitting between them. This CDR3 region has 12 residues. Germline V lookup: CDR1 MNHEY, CDR2 SVGAGI. In DNA form, the CDR3 reads TGTGCCAGCAGTTCGACTCAGGGTGAAGCTTTCTTT. Residues: CASSSTQGEAFF.

This clonotype was counted ten times or more. The chain links TRBV7-9 to TRBJ2-5; D is uncertain. CDR1 SEHNR and CDR2 FQNEAQ come from the germline V gene (reference sequence). V gave up 5 bases and J gave up 2 bases, with 15 bases separating them. CDR3 length: 15 amino acids. CDR3 sequence: CASSPPLWAQETQYF. The CDR3 nucleotides are TGTGCCAGCAGCCCCCCTTTGTGGGCACAAGAGACCCAGTACTTC.

As DNA, the CDR3 is TGTGCCAGCAGCCTCGGGACAGGGAATGAAAAACTGTTTTTT. Its translation is CASSLGTGNEKLFF. The chain couples TRBV12-3 or TRBV12-4 to TRBJ1-4; 9 bases map to TRBD1. V lost 6 bases to trimming and J lost 5 bases; unmatched junction nucleotides: 4. The CDR3 covers 14 residues.

The V call is TRBV7-7, the J call TRBJ1-1; TRBD1 might be the D (5 bases). Germline CDR1 and CDR2: SSHAT and FNYEAQ (reference sequence). CDR3 size: 14 residues. Trimming left V 2 bases short and J 3 bases short, with 10 bases between. The CDR3, as DNA: TGTGCCAGCAGCTTAATTCAGGGATACACTGAAGCTTTCTTT. Its translation: CASSLIQGYTEAFF.

This clonotype was seen repeatedly, ten times or more. The genes are TRBV7-2 and TRBJ1-1, with D possibly matching TRBD1 (5 bases). V shed 0 bases and J shed 2 bases, with 10 bases lying between them. This CDR3 spans 15 amino acids. Germline V gene sequence: CDR1 SGHTA, CDR2 FQGNSA. The CDR3 coding sequence is TGTGCCAGCAGCTTAGCGCAGGGCTTAAACACTGAAGCTTTCTTT. Its protein product is CASSLAQGLNTEAFF.